The 32 T cell receptor beta chains presented below share a single source sample, sequenced in a study of blood T cells in healthy people across ages. Alongside a J-beta primer mix, a sample-barcoded 5' primer served in a second PCR lasting about 7 to 11 cycles. In TCRdb, the 5' RACE reads were re-called with MiXCR into one record per CDR3 protein. The top ten hold around a sixth of the sample, which has approximately 810,000 distinct CDR3 sequences, 25% to 30% seen once. The sample comprised blood. These receptor sequences come from a woman aged 80 or older in good health.

This clonotype was observed at least ten times. The junction and the germline gene differ at one end; a read error may be behind it. The J gene is TRBJ2-6, the V gene TRBV5-1, with a possible D match to TRBD1 (6 bases). The V gene's germline CDR1 is SGHRS and CDR2 YFSETQ. The CDR3 runs to 14 residues. The CDR3 protein is CASSSGAGANVLTF. CDR3 nucleotide sequence: TGTGCCAGCAGCTCAGGGGCTGGGGCCAACGTCCTGACTTTC.

Concerning this clonotype: The junction differs from germline at one of its ends, possibly a read error. The chain combines TRBV20-1 with TRBJ1-5; D is perhaps TRBD1 (6 bases). CDR1 and CDR2 (germline): DFQATT, SNEGSKA (reference sequence). The CDR3 extends over 15 amino acids. In DNA, the CDR3 is TGCAGTGCTAGTGGCCAGGGGTTATACAATCAGTCCCAGCATTTT. This codes for CSASGQGLYNQSQHF.

The chain is built from TRBV29-1 and TRBJ2-1; possibly TRBD1 for D (6 bases). Germline loops: CDR1 SQVTM, CDR2 ANQGSEA. CDR3 length: 12 residues. The CDR3: CGIADRLDEQFF. CDR3 DNA: TGCGGCATCGCTGACAGGTTAGATGAGCAGTTCTTC.

There are many counts of this clonotype. This chain connects TRBV2 to TRBJ2-7; D uncertain. Trimming removed 3 bases from V and 6 bases from J, with 18 bases in between. CDR1 and CDR2 from the germline V gene are SNHLY and FYNNEI. This CDR3 has 15 residues. CDR3 protein: CASSEESLPQIEQYF. The CDR3 nucleotides are TGTGCCAGCAGTGAGGAAAGCTTACCTCAAATCGAGCAGTACTTC.

The chain uses TRBV2 and TRBJ2-3; TRBD2 is a possible D gene (6 bases). Germline CDR1 and CDR2: SNHLY and FYNNEI. V was shortened by 5 bases and J by 1 base, with 10 bases between the two germline ends. This CDR3 contains 14 residues. The CDR3 DNA reads as TGTGCCAGCAGTTGGTCGGGGGGCACAGATACGCAGTATTTT. Its translation: CASSWSGGTDTQYF.

At least ten counts were recorded for this clonotype. The rearrangement links TRBV6-2 or TRBV6-3 to TRBJ2-4, with TRBD1 identical over 10 bases. V gave up 6 bases and J gave up 7 bases; unmatched junction bases: 9. Germline V gives CDR1 MNHEY, CDR2 SVGEGT. This CDR3 has 15 residues. The CDR3 DNA reads TGTGCCAGCAGACACCGGGACAGGGGTCGTAACATTCAGTACTTC. Translated, it gives CASRHRDRGRNIQYF.

This clonotype was counted between two and nine times. This clone may be a read error of a much larger clone one base away. The J gene is TRBJ1-2, the V gene TRBV5-1; TRBD1 might be the D (6 bases). The CDR3 contains 13 residues. The V and J ends lost 7 bases and 7 bases respectively, with 17 bases between them. Per germline, CDR1 SGHRS and CDR2 YFSETQ. The CDR3 coding sequence is TGCGCCAGCGGTCATCCCAGGGGCCGTGGCTACACCTTC. Protein: CASGHPRGRGYTF.

This clonotype was found many times. This chain uses TRBV6-2 or TRBV6-3 with TRBJ2-7; perhaps TRBD2 as D (6 bases). Looked up from germline, CDR1 is MNHEY and CDR2 is SVGEGT. V was shortened by 4 bases and J by 1 base, with 17 bases between the two germline ends. This CDR3 has 16 amino acids. This chain's CDR3 is CASSSGGADRSYEQYF. In DNA, the CDR3 is TGTGCCAGCAGTTCGGGCGGGGCCGACCGATCCTACGAGCAGTACTTC.

The chain carries TRBV7-2 and TRBJ2-2; D not certain. V shed 4 bases and J shed 1 base, with 10 bases lying between them. The CDR3 is 15 residues long. The germline gives CDR1 SGHTA, CDR2 FQGNSA. The CDR3, as DNA: TGTGCCAGCAGCTACCAAAAATTGAACACCGGGGAGCTGTTTTTT. This gives the protein CASSYQKLNTGELFF.

Remarks on this clonotype: A much larger clone differs by one base, so this may be a read error. V gene TRBV15 combines with J gene TRBJ2-1, with 8 bases identical to TRBD1. Germline loops: CDR1 LNHNV, CDR2 YYDKDF (reference sequence). This CDR3 contains 15 residues. DNA of the CDR3: TGTGCCACCAGCAGAGACCAGGGGGCGGGCAATGAGCGGTTCTTC. This translates into CATSRDQGAGNERFF.

The chain uses TRBV5-1 and TRBJ1-1; TRBD1 matches at 10 bases. Germline values: CDR1 SGHRS, CDR2 YFSETQ. This CDR3 comprises 16 residues. Trimming at V came to 4 bases and at J to 4 bases, leaving 10 bases not matched to a gene. In DNA, the CDR3 is TGCGCCAGCAGCCTTGGACAGGGGGGAGCCCGCACTGAAGCTTTCTTT. This encodes CASSLGQGGARTEAFF. Supplemented by reference TRBV5-1 and TRBJ1-1, the full variable domain reads KAGVTQTPRYLIKTRGQQVTLSCSPISGHRSVSWYQQTPGQGLQFLFEYFSETQRNKGNFPGRFSGRQFSNSRSEMNVSTLELGDSALYLCASSLGQGGARTEAFFGQGTRLTVV.

This sequence joins TRBV2 and TRBJ1-2; 8 positions agree with TRBD1. Per the germline V gene, CDR1 is SNHLY and CDR2 is FYNNEI. The CDR3 loop spans 15 amino acids. V gave up 6 bases and J gave up 1 base; unmatched junction bases: 7. The CDR3: CASRGTGTLNYGYTF. CDR3 sequence (DNA): TGTGCCAGCAGAGGGACAGGAACTCTTAACTATGGCTACACCTTC.

This clonotype was counted only a few times. V and J are TRBV2 and TRBJ2-5; possibly TRBD2 for D (5 bases). The germline CDR1 and CDR2 sequences are SNHLY and FYNNEI. CDR3 length: 15 amino acids. Trimming shortened V by 4 bases and J by 5 bases, and 17 bases separated the two germline ends. Here the CDR3 reads CASSVSRGMRETQYF. CDR3 coding DNA: TGTGCCAGCAGTGTATCTCGGGGAATGAGGGAGACCCAGTACTTC.

Comments on this clonotype: A much larger clonotype is one base distant, so this may be a read error. CDR3 loop: CASGIQGGTEAFF. CDR3 DNA: TGCGCCAGCGGCATACAGGGAGGCACTGAAGCTTTCTTT. The gene calls are TRBV5-1 and TRBJ1-1, with D maybe TRBD1 (6 bases). The germline V gene encodes CDR1 SGHRS and CDR2 YFSETQ. The CDR3 loop spans 13 amino acids. V was cut by 7 bases and J by 4 bases, with 14 bases left in between.

This clonotype was counted a few times. The CDR3 spells CASSRTAQTTQIKNTEAFF. In DNA, the CDR3 is TGTGCCAGCTCCCGGACAGCACAGACGACCCAAATAAAGAACACTGAAGCTTTCTTT. The V gene is TRBV18, the J gene TRBJ1-1, with D possibly being TRBD1 (6 bases). Trimming took off 6 bases at V and 1 base at J, with 27 bases between the two ends. The CDR3 is 19 residues long. Germline CDR1 is KGHSH and CDR2 is LQKENI. The variable domain in full, with the rest retrieved from reference TRBV18 and TRBJ1-1, is NAGVMQNPRHLVRRRGQEARLRCSPMKGHSHVYWYRQLPEEGLKFMVYLQKENIIDESGMPKERFSAEFPKEGPSILRIQQVVRGDSAAYFCASSRTAQTTQIKNTEAFFGQGTRLTVV.

The rearrangement links TRBV6-5 to TRBJ1-1; no clear D gene. Germline assignment: CDR1 MNHEY and CDR2 SVGAGI. Trimming cost V 7 bases and J 2 bases, with 14 bases left between them. This CDR3 region has 14 residues. CDR3 amino acids: CASTSGLFNTEAFF. The CDR3 coding sequence is TGTGCCAGCACCTCCGGCCTATTTAACACTGAAGCTTTCTTT.

This clonotype was counted ten times or more. The chain couples TRBV5-1 to TRBJ2-5; TRBD1 matches 9 bases. The CDR3 runs to 14 residues. Germline V gene lookup returns CDR1 SGHRS and CDR2 YFSETQ. The J segment lost 4 bases and the V segment lost 4 bases, leaving 5 bases of the junction unmatched. The CDR3 spells CASSTQGARETQYF. The CDR3 DNA is TGCGCCAGCAGCACACAGGGGGCGCGAGAGACCCAGTACTTC.

The rearrangement links TRBV6-4 to TRBJ2-1, with a weak D call TRBD1 (6 bases). The ends were cut back, 6 bases at V and 10 bases at J, with 13 bases in the middle. The CDR3 runs 12 residues. CDR1 MRHNA and CDR2 SNTAGT come from the germline V gene. The CDR3 is CASSEQGDEQFF. The CDR3 nucleotides are TGTGCCAGCAGCGAACAGGGAGACGAGCAGTTCTTC.

Worth noting for this clonotype: A much larger clone is a single base away; this may be a read error. The J gene is TRBJ1-5, the V gene TRBV29-1, with TRBD1 as a possible D gene (5 bases). Trimming shortened V by 4 bases and J by 7 bases, and 20 bases separated the two germline ends. Germline-derived CDR1 and CDR2 are SQVTM and ANQGSEA. CDR3 length: 15 residues. The CDR3 sequence is CSVVTPGGVGQPQHF. CDR3 DNA: TGCAGCGTTGTAACACCCGGGGGGGTAGGACAGCCCCAGCATTTT.

The gene calls are TRBV6-6 and TRBJ1-4, with 11 bases matching TRBD1. The CDR3 has 16 residues. Per the germline V gene, CDR1 is MNHNY and CDR2 is SVGAGI (reference sequence). V lost 8 bases, J lost 4 bases, and 9 bases stayed unmatched. In DNA, the CDR3 is TGTGCCAGCGGGAACCACGGGACAGGGGGTAATGAAAAACTGTTTTTT. Translating gives CASGNHGTGGNEKLFF.

Ten or more counts support this clonotype. The rearrangement joins TRBV6-2 or TRBV6-3 to TRBJ2-1; 7 bases are a match to TRBD2. After removal of 5 bases from V and 9 bases from J, the junction contained 13 bases not matched to a gene. CDR1 and CDR2 from the germline V gene are MNHEY and SVGEGT. There are 15 residues in the CDR3. The CDR3 region has the DNA TGTGCCAGCAGTGTCCGCGTGGGGAGGGATGGTGAGCAGTTCTTC. This translates into CASSVRVGRDGEQFF.

On this clonotype itself: One base away lies a much larger clone, so this may be a sequencing read error. The chain has TRBV6-5 and TRBJ2-3; 7 bases are shared with TRBD2. The CDR3 loop spans 15 amino acids. The germline gives CDR1 MNHEY, CDR2 SVGAGI. This CDR3 is CACRASGASTDTQYF. CDR3 nucleotide sequence: TGTGCCTGCAGAGCGAGCGGGGCCAGCACAGATACGCAGTATTTT.

CDR3 loop: CASSEAERPNSPLHF. Written as DNA, the CDR3 is TGTGCCAGCAGTGAAGCGGAGAGACCTAATTCACCCCTCCACTTT. The V and J genes are TRBV6-1 and TRBJ1-6; the D is unclear. V lost 0 bases and J lost 6, with 9 bases in between. This CDR3 region has 15 residues. The germline V gene encodes CDR1 MNHNS and CDR2 SASEGT.

The chain couples TRBV20-1 to TRBJ1-6; tentatively, D is TRBD1 (5 bases). The CDR3 has 13 residues. V gave up 6 bases and J gave up 10 bases, with 16 bases separating them. Germline CDR1 DFQATT, CDR2 SNEGSKA (reference sequence). The DNA of the CDR3 is TGCAGTGCGTATCGGGACGAAGGCTCACCCCTCCACTTT. The encoded protein is CSAYRDEGSPLHF.

The V gene is TRBV30, the J gene TRBJ1-1; no clear D gene. The CDR3 covers 11 residues. CDR1 is GTSNPN, CDR2 SVGIG, per germline (reference sequence). The V and J ends lost 4 bases and 6 bases respectively, with 9 bases between them. CDR3 loop: CAWNRPAEAFF. In DNA, the CDR3 is TGTGCCTGGAATAGACCGGCTGAAGCTTTCTTT.

This clonotype was recorded at least ten times. The chain is built from TRBV9 and TRBJ2-7; maybe TRBD1 (6 bases). This CDR3 region has 14 residues. Per the germline V gene, CDR1 is SGDLS and CDR2 is YYNGEE. V lost 7 bases and J lost 2, with 16 bases in between. The CDR3 bases are TGTGCCAGCTGCACAGGGCCCTACGCCTACGAGCAGTACTTC. This encodes CASCTGPYAYEQYF.

This clonotype was recorded many times. The chain has TRBV7-2 and TRBJ2-5, with 11 positions matching TRBD2. Germline CDR1 SGHTA, CDR2 FQGNSA. The CDR3 totals 15 residues. J was trimmed by 5 bases and V by 5 bases; bases with no gene match: 7. The DNA for the CDR3 is TGTGCCAGCAGCCGGCTAGCGGGGGGTCGGGAGACCCAGTACTTC. Amino acids: CASSRLAGGRETQYF.

This clonotype was counted at least ten times. The V call is TRBV5-1, the J call TRBJ2-6; D is ambiguous. The CDR3 extends over 16 amino acids. Germline CDR1 is SGHRS and CDR2 is YFSETQ. V lost 4 bases to trimming and J lost 0 bases, with 11 bases between them. This CDR3 is CASSPPALSGANVLTF. DNA of the CDR3: TGCGCCAGCAGCCCCCCCGCGCTCTCTGGGGCCAACGTCCTGACTTTC.

V usage is TRBV5-1 and J usage is TRBJ2-2; 8 nucleotides agree with TRBD2. Trimming took 4 bases from V and 7 from J; bases not matched to a gene: 9. The CDR3 sequence is 15 residues long. Germline CDR1 is SGHRS and CDR2 is YFSETQ. The chain's CDR3 is CASSDGGGLYGELFF. As DNA, the CDR3 is TGCGCCAGCAGCGACGGGGGGGGCCTATACGGGGAGCTGTTTTTT.

As for this clonotype: No conserved phenylalanine or tryptophan is present at the end of the CDR3, so a read error is the likely explanation. The J gene is TRBJ1-2, the V gene TRBV30; tentatively, D is TRBD1 (5 bases). The V end lost 8 bases, the J end lost 7 bases, and 17 bases lay between the germline ends. From germline, CDR1 is GTSNPN and CDR2 SVGIG (reference sequence). The CDR3 is made up of 12 amino acids. CDR3 sequence (DNA): TGTGCCCGCCGTGGGGCAAAGGTTGGCTACACCTTA. Amino acid sequence: CARRGAKVGYTL.

About this clonotype itself: It may be a read error: a sequence one base away is much more abundant. This rearrangement joins TRBV9 to TRBJ2-5; tentative D call: TRBD2 (6 bases). The CDR3 covers 15 residues. Per germline, CDR1 SGDLS and CDR2 YYNGEE. The DNA for the CDR3 is TGTACCAGCAGCGTAACCCCCTCGCGGGGAGAGACCCAGTACTTC. Its translation: CTSSVTPSRGETQYF.

The table lists this clonotype with many counts. The chain links TRBV11-2 to TRBJ2-3; D may be TRBD1 or TRBD2 (5 bases each). Trimming cost V 3 bases and J 6 bases, with 16 bases left between them. Germline loops: CDR1 SGHAT, CDR2 FQNNGV. The CDR3 is 15 amino acids. The CDR3 DNA reads as TGTGCCAGCAGCTTCCTTCGAGGGACCGATGATACGCAGTATTTT. Protein: CASSFLRGTDDTQYF.